This is a list of T cell receptor beta chains from one sample in a study of spatial heterogeneity in lung cancer. TCRdb re-derived calls from the 5' RACE reads in MiXCR, one entry per CDR3 protein. The sample holds about 3,200 distinct CDR3 sequences; around 41% are singletons and the top ten take less than 80%. The material sequenced was PBMCs, taken at surgery. The source of these receptors is a male donor with early-stage non-small cell lung cancer. CDR3s include the opening cysteine and the closing phenylalanine or tryptophan. The order of the fields is V gene, J gene, clone size, D gene, CDR3 DNA, CDR3 protein. D genes are given only for firm matches. Clone sizes are given selectively: once, few, many, or a class where the clone is expanded.

>TRBV20-1|TRBJ2-7|many|NA
TGCAGTGCCCCCCCTGGGGGGATCTCCTACGAGCAGTACTTC
CSAPPGGISYEQYF
>TRBV9|TRBJ2-3|NA|TRBD2
TGTGCCAGCAGCGTCATGACTAGCGGGGTCCCCGGTACGCAGTATTTT
CASSVMTSGVPGTQYF
>TRBV20-1|TRBJ2-5|NA|TRBD1
TGCAGTGCTAGAGATGGACAGGGGCCGGGAGAGACCCAGTACTTC
CSARDGQGPGETQYF
>TRBV11-3|TRBJ1-1|few|TRBD1
TGTGCCAGCAGCCCTACAGGGGATTACACTGAAGCTTTCTTT
CASSPTGDYTEAFF
>TRBV12-3/TRBV12-4|TRBJ2-3|few|TRBD2
TGTGCCAGCAGTGAGACTAGCGGCACAGATACGCAGTATTTT
CASSETSGTDTQYF
>TRBV7-2|TRBJ1-3|NA|NA
TGTGCCAGCAGCTTGGGCCACACCATATATTTT
CASSLGHTIYF
>TRBV5-6|TRBJ2-1|NA|NA
TGTGCCAGCAGCGGGGGGAGCTTCTACAATGAGCAGTTCTTC
CASSGGSFYNEQFF
>TRBV12-3/TRBV12-4|TRBJ2-2|NA|NA
TGTGCCAGCACCACTCCGGTAGCCGGGGAGCTGTTTTTT
CASTTPVAGELFF
>TRBV7-2|TRBJ2-1|NA|TRBD2
TGTGCCAGCAGCTTAGCTAGCGGGAGGGGGTACAATGAGCAGTTCTTC
CASSLASGRGYNEQFF
>TRBV3-1|TRBJ2-7|once|NA
TGTGCCAGCAGCCAAGCAGGGACGGCATTCACCTACGAGCAGTACTTC
CASSQAGTAFTYEQYF
>TRBV7-3|TRBJ2-1|many|NA
TGTGCCAGCAGCTTGGGGCGGGGGCAAAGAGAGTTCTTC
CASSLGRGQREFF
>TRBV3-1|TRBJ2-7|NA|NA
TGTGCCAGCAGCCGGACCAGGGGATCCTACGAGCAGTACTTC
CASSRTRGSYEQYF
>TRBV15|TRBJ2-1|NA|TRBD2
TGTGCCACCAGCGAGACTAGCGGGGGGGCAATAGGTTACAATGAGCAGTTCTTC
CATSETSGGAIGYNEQFF
>TRBV4-3|TRBJ2-1|few|NA
TGCGCCAGCAGCCAAGATGGCCTGCGCCACAATGAGCAGTTCTTC
CASSQDGLRHNEQFF